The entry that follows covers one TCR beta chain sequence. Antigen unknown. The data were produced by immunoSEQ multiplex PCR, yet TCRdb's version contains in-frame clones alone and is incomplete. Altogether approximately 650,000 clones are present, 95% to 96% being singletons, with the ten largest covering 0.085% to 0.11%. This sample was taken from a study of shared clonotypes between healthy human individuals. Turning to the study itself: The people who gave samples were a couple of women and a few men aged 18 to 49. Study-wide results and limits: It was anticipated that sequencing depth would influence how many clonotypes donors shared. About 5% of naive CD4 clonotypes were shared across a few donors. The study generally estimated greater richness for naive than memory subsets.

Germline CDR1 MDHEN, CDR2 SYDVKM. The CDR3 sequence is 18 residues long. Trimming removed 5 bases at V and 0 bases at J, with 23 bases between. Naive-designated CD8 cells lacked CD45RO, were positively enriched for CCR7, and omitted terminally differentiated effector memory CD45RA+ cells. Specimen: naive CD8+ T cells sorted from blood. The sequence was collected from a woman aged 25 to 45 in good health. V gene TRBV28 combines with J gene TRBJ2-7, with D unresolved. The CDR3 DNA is TGTGCCAGCAGTCTACTCACTTTAAGCAGGAGAGGCTCCTACGAGCAGTACTTC. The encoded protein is CASSLLTLSRRGSYEQYF.